This T cell receptor (beta chain) derives from a study of blood T cell repertoires in COVID-19. Study background: The United States, Italy and Spain provided the acute and convalescent COVID-19 samples. Sources were T cells, B-cell-depleted T cells, or PBMCs; the material itself was cDNA or gDNA.

Germline CDR1 reads SGHRS; CDR2 reads YFSETQ. V dropped 7 bases and J dropped 3; count of bases not matched to a gene: 15. The CDR3 is 19 amino acids. Authors' processing steps: Amplification from reference gene primers served as the basis for estimated nucleated cell counts. Here immunoSEQ multiplex PCR was the method, and the copy in TCRdb shows in-frame clones only, minus some. Clone size and V and J calls were adopted from that table, with D and trimming inferred from the DNA. Of more than 95,000 clones in the sample, 85% were seen once. Sequenced: peripheral blood. The receptor's source is a man between 50 and 59 years old with acute or convalescent COVID-19. The chain recombines TRBV5-1 with TRBJ2-1; TRBD2 matches 14 bases. The CDR3 bases are TGCGCCAGCGAAAAGGGGACTAGCGGGAGAGGTCCGGGCTACAATGAGCAGTTCTTC. Translated, it gives CASEKGTSGRGPGYNEQFF.